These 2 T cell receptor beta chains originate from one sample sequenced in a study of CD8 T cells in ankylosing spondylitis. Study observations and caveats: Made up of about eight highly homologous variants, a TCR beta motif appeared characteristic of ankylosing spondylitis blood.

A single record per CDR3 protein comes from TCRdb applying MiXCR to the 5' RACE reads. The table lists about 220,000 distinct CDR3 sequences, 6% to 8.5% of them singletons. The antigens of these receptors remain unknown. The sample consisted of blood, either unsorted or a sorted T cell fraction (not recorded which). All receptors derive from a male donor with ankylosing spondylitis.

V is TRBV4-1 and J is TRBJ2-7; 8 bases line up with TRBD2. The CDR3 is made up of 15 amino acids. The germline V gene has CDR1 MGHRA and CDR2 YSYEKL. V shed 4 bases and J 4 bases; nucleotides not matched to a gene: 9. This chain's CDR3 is CASSPSAGLGYEQYF. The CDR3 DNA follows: TGCGCCAGCAGCCCATCGGCGGGACTAGGGTACGAGCAGTACTTC.

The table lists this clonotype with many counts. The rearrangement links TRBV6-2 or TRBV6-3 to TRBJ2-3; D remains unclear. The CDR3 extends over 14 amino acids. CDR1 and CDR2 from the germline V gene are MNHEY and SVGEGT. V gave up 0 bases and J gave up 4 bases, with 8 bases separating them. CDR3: CASSYSSFADTQYF. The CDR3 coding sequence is TGTGCCAGCAGTTACTCGTCGTTCGCAGATACGCAGTATTTT.